A single sample is the source of the 17 T cell receptor beta chains below, sequenced in a study of graft-versus-host responses after intestinal transplantation. The study plated 200,000 CFSE-labeled responders with 200,000 irradiated, violet-dye-labeled stimulators. Sequencing used immunoSEQ multiplex PCR; TCRdb keeps in-frame clones, though not all of them. The sample has nearly 9,000 clones, around a quarter seen once. This material consisted of alloreactive CD8+ T cells from a mixed lymphocyte reaction culture, taken before transplantation. This sample's subset: CFSE-low proliferating T cells sorted from roughly six-day pre-transplant mixed lymphocyte reaction (GvH or HvG direction). These receptors were taken from a human patient who was an organ donor for intestinal transplantation.

This rearrangement joins TRBV4-3 to TRBJ2-7; 14 bases align to TRBD2. Germline lookup yields CDR1 LGHNA and CDR2 YSLEER. V gave up 5 bases and J gave up 12 bases; unmatched junction bases: 9. The CDR3 totals 14 residues. The CDR3, as DNA: TGCGCCAGCAGCGAGACTAGCGGGGGGGAGCCGCGGTACTTC. Protein: CASSETSGGEPRYF.

The chain combines TRBV27 with TRBJ2-7; D is possibly TRBD1 (6 bases). Looked up from germline, CDR1 is MNHEY and CDR2 is SMNVEV (reference sequence). Between the trimmed V and J ends, which lost 0 bases and 1 base, there was a span of 7 bases. The CDR3 is 14 residues long. CDR3 sequence (DNA): TGTGCCAGCAGTTTATCCAGGGGTTCCTACGAGCAGTACTTC. Translated, it gives CASSLSRGSYEQYF.

A few counts support this clone. CDR3 region: CATAAQGAHEQYF. The CDR3 DNA sequence: TGTGCCACCGCGGCACAGGGGGCCCACGAGCAGTACTTC. V usage is TRBV10-3 and J usage is TRBJ2-7; 9 bases agree with TRBD1. After removal of 10 bases from V and 5 bases from J, the junction contained 9 bases not matched to a gene. The germline V gene has CDR1 ENHRY and CDR2 SYGVKD. CDR3 size: 13 residues.

This chain uses TRBV7-2 with TRBJ2-7, with D perhaps TRBD1 (6 bases). V dropped 1 base and J dropped 1 base, with 8 bases sitting between them. This CDR3 is 14 amino acids long. Per the germline V gene, CDR1 is SGHTA and CDR2 is FQGNSA. This CDR3 is CASSLGTGSYEQYF. Written as DNA, the CDR3 is TGTGCCAGCAGCTTAGGTACAGGGTCCTACGAGCAGTACTTC.

This chain connects TRBV6-6 to TRBJ2-7, with TRBD1 matching 9 bases. The V gene end was trimmed by 0 bases and the J gene end by 6 bases; junction bases not matched to a gene: 0. The germline CDR1 and CDR2 sequences are MNHNY and SVGAGI (reference sequence). The CDR3 totals 13 residues. CDR3 nucleotides: TGTGCCAGCAGTTACTCGACAGGGGGCGAGCAGTACTTC. It specifies CASSYSTGGEQYF.

The table lists this clone with a few counts. The CDR3 nucleotides are TGTGCCAGCAGCTCTCCGGGTAGCGGGTACGAGCAGTACTTC. Residues: CASSSPGSGYEQYF. J is TRBJ2-7 and V is TRBV25-1; 7 nucleotides match TRBD2. V shed 6 bases and J 4 bases; nucleotides not matched to a gene: 9. In germline, CDR1 is MGHDK, CDR2 SYGVNS. CDR3 length equals 14 residues.

This clone is medium-sized by share. Distinct nucleotide sequences in the sample also encode this CDR3. The rearrangement joins TRBV5-1 to TRBJ2-7; 8 bases are a match to TRBD1. The ends lost 2 bases at V and 2 bases at J; junction bases unmatched: 3. CDR1 SGHRS and CDR2 YFSETQ come from the germline V gene. This CDR3 comprises 14 residues. This CDR3 is CASSLGQGAYEQYF. CDR3 nucleotides: TGCGCCAGCAGCTTAGGACAGGGAGCCTACGAGCAGTACTTC.

This clone has only a few counts. This chain's CDR3 is CASSLRDLQETQYF. For the CDR3, the DNA is TGTGCCAGCAGCCTCCGGGACCTCCAAGAGACCCAGTACTTC. The chain recombines TRBV7-8 with TRBJ2-5; D assignment may be TRBD1 or TRBD2 (5 bases each). V lost 5 bases to trimming and J lost 1 base, with 11 bases between them. Per germline, CDR1 SGHVS and CDR2 FQNEAQ. This CDR3 spans 14 amino acids.

This chain joins TRBV7-7 and TRBJ2-7; D is undetermined. Trimming left V 4 bases short and J 3 bases short, with 10 bases between. The CDR3 loop spans 13 amino acids. Germline V gene lookup returns CDR1 SSHAT and CDR2 FNYEAQ (reference sequence). The CDR3 DNA reads as TGTGCCAGCAGCTCCCTAGAGAACTACGAGCAGTACTTC. Translated: CASSSLENYEQYF.

This clone turned up a few times. The V and J genes are TRBV30 and TRBJ2-1; D remains ambiguous. The CDR3 is 13 amino acids. With 3 bases removed from V and 8 bases from J, the gap between germline ends came to 14 bases. Looked up from germline, CDR1 is GTSNPN and CDR2 is SVGIG (reference sequence). CDR3 sequence: CAWRLHSGHEQFF. The CDR3 DNA reads TGTGCCTGGAGACTTCATAGTGGGCATGAGCAGTTCTTC.

This clone is judged large. The CDR3 DNA reads TGTGCCAGCAGCTTAGGGACTTTACCTTACGAGCAGTACTTC. It translates to CASSLGTLPYEQYF. The chain combines TRBV7-9 with TRBJ2-7, with TRBD2 as a possible D gene (5 bases). V lost 1 base, J lost 4 bases, and 11 bases lay in between. Germline CDR1 and CDR2: SEHNR and FQNEAQ (reference sequence). This CDR3 has 14 amino acids.

This clone was seen a few times. The rearrangement uses TRBV7-2 and TRBJ2-7; 12 positions agree with TRBD2. Germline V gene sequence: CDR1 SGHTA, CDR2 FQGNSA. This CDR3 has 14 residues. V shed 5 bases, J shed 7 bases, and the junction held 6 bases outside the gene matches. CDR3 DNA sequence: TGTGCCAGCAGCAGGACTAGCGGGACTAGGGAGCAGTACTTC. Protein: CASSRTSGTREQYF.

The chain has TRBV9 and TRBJ1-2, with 7 bases lining up with TRBD1. Germline CDR1 reads SGDLS; CDR2 reads YYNGEE. V was pared by 4 bases and J by 7 bases, with 7 bases of the junction left unmatched. This CDR3 spans 13 amino acids. The CDR3 DNA follows: TGTGCCAGCAGCTTACAGGGGATAGGTGGCTACACCTTC. This sequence encodes CASSLQGIGGYTF. Filled out from reference TRBV9 and TRBJ1-2, the complete variable domain reads DSGVTQTPKHLITATGQRVTLRCSPRSGDLSVYWYQQSLDQGLQFLIQYYNGEERAKGNILERFSAQQFPDLHSELNLSSLELGDSALYFCASSLQGIGGYTFGSGTRLTVV.

The chain employs TRBV5-6 and TRBJ2-7; 7 bases agree with TRBD1. Germline values: CDR1 SGHDT, CDR2 YYEEEE. Losses at the gene ends were 4 bases for V and 3 bases for J; bases not matched to a gene: 7. The CDR3 contains 14 residues. CDR3 in DNA: TGTGCCAGCAGCCTTAAGGGGGCCAGCTACGAGCAGTACTTC. Its translation is CASSLKGASYEQYF.

This clone was seen only a few times. The chain carries TRBV27 and TRBJ2-7, with 12 positions matching TRBD1. The CDR3 runs 14 residues. J gave up 9 bases and V 6 bases, and 9 bases lay outside the gene matches. In germline, CDR1 is MNHEY, CDR2 SMNVEV (reference sequence). This chain's CDR3 is CASRPGTGGLGQYF. CDR3 nucleotides: TGTGCCAGCAGGCCCGGGACAGGGGGCTTGGGGCAGTACTTC.

This clone turned up a few times. The J gene is TRBJ1-1, the V gene TRBV9, with D tentatively TRBD1 (5 bases). The length of the CDR3 is 16 residues. Trimming cost V 0 bases and J 4 bases, with 16 bases left between them. Germline V CDR1 and CDR2: SGDLS, YYNGEE. CDR3 region: CASSVGVLGQPTEAFF. CDR3 nucleotide sequence: TGTGCCAGCAGCGTAGGGGTATTGGGGCAGCCCACTGAAGCTTTCTTT.

V usage is TRBV6-1 and J usage is TRBJ2-3, with 9 positions matching TRBD2. Trimming at V came to 5 bases and at J to 3 bases, leaving 3 bases not matched to a gene. Germline CDR1 MNHNS, CDR2 SASEGT. CDR3 length equals 14 residues. CDR3 sequence (DNA): TGTGCCAGCAGTCTAGCGGGGCCTACAGATACGCAGTATTTT. Translating gives CASSLAGPTDTQYF.